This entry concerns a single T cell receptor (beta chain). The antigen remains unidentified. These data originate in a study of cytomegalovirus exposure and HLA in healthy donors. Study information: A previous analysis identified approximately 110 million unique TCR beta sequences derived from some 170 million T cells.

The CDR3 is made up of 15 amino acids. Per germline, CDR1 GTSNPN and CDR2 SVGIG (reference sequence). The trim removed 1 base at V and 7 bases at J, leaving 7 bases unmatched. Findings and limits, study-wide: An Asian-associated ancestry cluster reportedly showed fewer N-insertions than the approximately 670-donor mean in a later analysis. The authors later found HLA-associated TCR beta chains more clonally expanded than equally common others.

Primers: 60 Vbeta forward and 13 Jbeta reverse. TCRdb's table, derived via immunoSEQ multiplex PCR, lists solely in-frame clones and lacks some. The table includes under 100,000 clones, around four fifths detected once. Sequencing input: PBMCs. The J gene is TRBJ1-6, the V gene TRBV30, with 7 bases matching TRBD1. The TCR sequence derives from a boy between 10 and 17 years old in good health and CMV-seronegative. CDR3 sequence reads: CAWSEIDRVNSPLHF. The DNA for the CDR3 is TGTGCCTGGAGTGAGATAGACAGGGTGAATTCACCCCTCCACTTT.